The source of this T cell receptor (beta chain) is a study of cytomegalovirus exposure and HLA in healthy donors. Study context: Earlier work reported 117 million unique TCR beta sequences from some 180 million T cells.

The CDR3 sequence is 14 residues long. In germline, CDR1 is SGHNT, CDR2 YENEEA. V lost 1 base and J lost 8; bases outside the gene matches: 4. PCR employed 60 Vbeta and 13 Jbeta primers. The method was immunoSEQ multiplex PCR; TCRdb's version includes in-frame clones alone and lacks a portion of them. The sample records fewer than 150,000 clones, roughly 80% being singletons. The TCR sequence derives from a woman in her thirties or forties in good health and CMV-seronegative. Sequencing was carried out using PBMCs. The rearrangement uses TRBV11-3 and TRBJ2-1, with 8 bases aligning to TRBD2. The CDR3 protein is CASSLGSGVDEQFF. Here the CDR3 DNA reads TGTGCCAGCAGCTTAGGTAGCGGGGTGGATGAGCAGTTCTTC.